The source of this T cell receptor (beta chain) is a study of T-cell reconstitution after alpha-beta-depleted transplantation in children. During its preparation, the TCRbeta library received unique molecular identifiers. MiXCR was run by TCRdb on the PCR reads, yielding one entry per CDR3 protein. The sample gives some 240,000 distinct CDR3 sequences, around 12% of which show up once; about 2.4% is in the top ten. V gave up 6 bases and J gave up 2 bases, with 14 bases separating them. The CDR3 has 14 residues. CDR1 and CDR2 from the germline V gene are DFQATT and SNEGSKA (reference sequence). This clonotype was seen repeatedly, ten times or more.

The sequences come from PBMCs from the stem cell graft donor, collected from the stem cell graft. This receptor was obtained from a human donor who donated a stem cell graft to a child with acute lymphoblastic leukemia. The J gene is TRBJ2-1, the V gene TRBV20-1; D is possibly TRBD1 (6 bases). The CDR3 DNA reads as TGCAGTGCCCTTGGACAGTGGACCTACAATGAGCAGTTCTTC. Translated: CSALGQWTYNEQFF.